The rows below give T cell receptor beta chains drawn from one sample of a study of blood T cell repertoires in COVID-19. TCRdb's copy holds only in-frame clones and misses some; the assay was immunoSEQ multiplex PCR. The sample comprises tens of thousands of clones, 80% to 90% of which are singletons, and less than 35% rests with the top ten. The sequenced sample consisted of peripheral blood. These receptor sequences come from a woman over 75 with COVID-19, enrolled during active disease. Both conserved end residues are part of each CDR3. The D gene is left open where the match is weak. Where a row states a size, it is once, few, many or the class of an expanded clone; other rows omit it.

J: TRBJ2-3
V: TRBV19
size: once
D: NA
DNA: TGTGCCAGTAGTGGGAGCTCCACAGATACGCAGTATTTT
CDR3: CASSGSSTDTQYF

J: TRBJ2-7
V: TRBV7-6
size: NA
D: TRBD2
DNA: TGTGCCAGCAGCTTAGGAATACCGGGGGGAGGGAGATACGAGCAGTACTTC
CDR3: CASSLGIPGGGRYEQYF

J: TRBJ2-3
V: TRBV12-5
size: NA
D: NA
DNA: TGTGCTAGTGGGCTGGTAGACACAAATACGCAGTATTTT
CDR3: CASGLVDTNTQYF

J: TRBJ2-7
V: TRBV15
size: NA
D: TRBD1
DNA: TGTGCCACCAGCAGACTCGGGACAGGGGCCATCTCCTACGAGCAGTACTTC
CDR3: CATSRLGTGAISYEQYF

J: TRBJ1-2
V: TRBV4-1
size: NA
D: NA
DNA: TGCGCCAGCAGCCAAGATTCCAGTGACTATGGCTACACCTTC
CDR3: CASSQDSSDYGYTF

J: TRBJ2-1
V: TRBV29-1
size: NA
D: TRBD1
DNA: TGCAGCGTGGGACAGCTCGTTGCGGGTAATGAGCAGTTCTTC
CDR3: CSVGQLVAGNEQFF

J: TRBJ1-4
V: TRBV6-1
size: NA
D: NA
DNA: TGTGCCAGCAGTGGAAGGGACAATTTAGCAACTAATGAAAAACTGTTTTTT
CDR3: CASSGRDNLATNEKLFF

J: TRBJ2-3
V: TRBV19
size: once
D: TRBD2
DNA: TGTGCCAGTAGTATAGGGGGGGGAGCAGATACGCAGTATTTT
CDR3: CASSIGGGADTQYF

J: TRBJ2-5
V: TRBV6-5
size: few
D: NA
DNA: TGTGCCAGCAGGTGGCGCGGGGCCCAAGAGACCCAGTACTTC
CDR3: CASRWRGAQETQYF

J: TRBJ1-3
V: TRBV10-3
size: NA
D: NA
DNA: TGTGCCATCAGTGTAGACTCTGGAAACACCATATATTTT
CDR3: CAISVDSGNTIYF

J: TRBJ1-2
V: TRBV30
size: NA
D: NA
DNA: TGTGCCTGGAGTGTACCAGGGAACGACTATGGCTACACCTTC
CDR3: CAWSVPGNDYGYTF

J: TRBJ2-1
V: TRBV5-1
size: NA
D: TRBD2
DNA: TGCGCCAGCAGCTTTCAGGGACTAGCGGACTACAATGAGCAGTTCTTC
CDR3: CASSFQGLADYNEQFF

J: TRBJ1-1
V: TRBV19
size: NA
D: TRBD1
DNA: TGTGCCAGTAGTAACAGGGGGATGAACACTGAAGCTTTCTTT
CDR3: CASSNRGMNTEAFF

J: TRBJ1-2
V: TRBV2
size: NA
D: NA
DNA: TGTGCCAGCAGTGAAATTAGGACAGCTAACTATGGCTACACCTTC
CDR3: CASSEIRTANYGYTF

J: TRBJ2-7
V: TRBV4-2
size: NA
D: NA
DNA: TGTGCCAGCAGCCAAGATGAAGGGGGATACGAGCAGTACTTC
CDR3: CASSQDEGGYEQYF

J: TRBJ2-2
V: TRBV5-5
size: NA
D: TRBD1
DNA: TGTGCCAGCAGCTTGGACAGGGGTAAAACCGGGGAGCTGTTTTTT
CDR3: CASSLDRGKTGELFF

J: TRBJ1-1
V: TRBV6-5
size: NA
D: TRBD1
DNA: TGTGCCAGTTCAAGACAGGGGTGGAACACTGAAGCTTTCTTT
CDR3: CASSRQGWNTEAFF

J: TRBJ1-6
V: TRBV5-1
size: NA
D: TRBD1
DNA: TGCGCCAGCAGCGAGAGGACAGGTTCACCCCTCCACTTT
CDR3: CASSERTGSPLHF

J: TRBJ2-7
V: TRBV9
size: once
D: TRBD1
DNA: TGTGCCAGCGGCCCCTCGGGACAGGTCGGGGAGCAGTACTTC
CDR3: CASGPSGQVGEQYF

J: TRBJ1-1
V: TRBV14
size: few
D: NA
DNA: TGTGCCAGCAGCCTACAGATAACCAACACTGAAGCTTTCTTT
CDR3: CASSLQITNTEAFF

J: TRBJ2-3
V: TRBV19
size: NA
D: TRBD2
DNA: TGTGCCAGTAGTATTTCATCAGGGCGGGGGGGCCTGGCAGATACGCAGTATTTT
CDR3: CASSISSGRGGLADTQYF

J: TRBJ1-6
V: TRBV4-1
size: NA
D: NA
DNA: TGCGCCAGCGGGGATGGGGCAGGGGTTCTTAATTCACCCCTCCACTTT
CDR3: CASGDGAGVLNSPLHF

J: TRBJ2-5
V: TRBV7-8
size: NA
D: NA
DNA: TGTGCCAGCAGCTCCGGGGACCAAGAGACCCAGTACTTC
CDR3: CASSSGDQETQYF

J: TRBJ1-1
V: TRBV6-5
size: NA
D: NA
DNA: TGTGCCAGCAACGGACATCCCAGGAACACTGAAGCTTTCTTT
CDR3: CASNGHPRNTEAFF

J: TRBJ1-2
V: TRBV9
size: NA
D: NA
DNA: TGTGCCAGCACCCCAGAAGGGGCCATAAGCTATGGCTACACCTTC
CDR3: CASTPEGAISYGYTF

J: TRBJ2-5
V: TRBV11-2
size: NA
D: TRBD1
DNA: TGTGCCAGCAGCTTAACAGGGGGCTCAGAGACCCAGTACTTC
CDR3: CASSLTGGSETQYF

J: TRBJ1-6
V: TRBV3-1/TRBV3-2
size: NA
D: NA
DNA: TGTGCCAGCAGCCCGCGGTCCTATAATTCACCCCTCCACTTT
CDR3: CASSPRSYNSPLHF

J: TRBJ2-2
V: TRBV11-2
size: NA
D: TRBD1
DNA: TGTGCCAGCAGCTTACGAGGGGGCCCGAACACCGGGGAGCTGTTTTTT
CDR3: CASSLRGGPNTGELFF

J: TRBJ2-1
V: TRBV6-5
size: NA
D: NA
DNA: TGTGTAGTGGGCGGGGGCCCAATTTACAATGAGCAGTTCTTC
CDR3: CVVGGGPIYNEQFF

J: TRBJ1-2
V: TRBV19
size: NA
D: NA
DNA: TGTGCCAGTACCCCTGCCCGACAGGACAACTATGGCTACACCTTC
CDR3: CASTPARQDNYGYTF

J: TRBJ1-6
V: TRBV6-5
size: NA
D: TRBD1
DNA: TGTGCCAGCAGCCCCGGGATGACAGGGAGTTCACCCCTCCACTTT
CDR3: CASSPGMTGSSPLHF

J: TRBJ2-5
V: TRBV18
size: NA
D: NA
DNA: TGTGCCAGCTCGCAGAACAAAGGACAGCAAGAGACCCAGTACTTC
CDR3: CASSQNKGQQETQYF

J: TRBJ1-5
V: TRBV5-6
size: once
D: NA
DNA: TGTGCCAGCAGCTTGAGCGGGGGCCCGCATCAGCCCCAGCATTTT
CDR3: CASSLSGGPHQPQHF

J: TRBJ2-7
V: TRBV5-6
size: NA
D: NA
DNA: TGTGCCAGCAGCTTTCTAGCGCTAGAGCAGTACTTC
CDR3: CASSFLALEQYF

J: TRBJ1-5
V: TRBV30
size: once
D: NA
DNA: TGTGCCTGGAGTAGAAAGGGGTCGGGCAATCAGCCCCAGCATTTT
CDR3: CAWSRKGSGNQPQHF

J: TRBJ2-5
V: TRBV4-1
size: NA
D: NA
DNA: TGCGCCAGCAGCCAGACCAGACAGGCGCGAGAAGGAGAGACCCAGTACTTC
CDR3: CASSQTRQAREGETQYF